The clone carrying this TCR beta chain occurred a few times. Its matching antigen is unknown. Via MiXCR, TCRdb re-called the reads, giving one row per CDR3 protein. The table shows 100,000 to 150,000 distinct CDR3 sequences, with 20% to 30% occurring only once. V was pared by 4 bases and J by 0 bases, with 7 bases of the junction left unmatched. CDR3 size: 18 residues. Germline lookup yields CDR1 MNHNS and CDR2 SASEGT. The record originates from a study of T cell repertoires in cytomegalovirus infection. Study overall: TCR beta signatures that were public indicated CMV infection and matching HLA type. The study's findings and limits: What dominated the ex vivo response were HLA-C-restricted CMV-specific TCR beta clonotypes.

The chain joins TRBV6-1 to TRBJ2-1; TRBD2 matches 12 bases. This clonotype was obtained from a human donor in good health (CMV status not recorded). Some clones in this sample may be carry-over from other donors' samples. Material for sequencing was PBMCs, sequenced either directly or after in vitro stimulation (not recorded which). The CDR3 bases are TGTGCCAGCAGTGGGGGGACTAGCGGGCAAAGCTCCTACAATGAGCAGTTCTTC. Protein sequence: CASSGGTSGQSSYNEQFF.